The clone carrying this T cell receptor beta chain showed up just a few times. What it binds is not known. Template material for amplifying TCR beta CDR3 regions consisted of RNA transcripts. HTBI primers were the set used in a first-round RT-PCR of the TCR CDR3. Using its own MiXCR run on the multiplex PCR reads, TCRdb lists one record per CDR3 protein. The sample has about 380,000 distinct CDR3 sequences; roughly 12% are singletons. Germline assignment: CDR1 KGHDR and CDR2 SFDVKD. This CDR3 is built from 16 residues. The V gene lost 4 bases and the J gene lost 4 bases, with 16 bases spanning the gap. Exclusion of a patient resulted from uncontrolled infection, other autoimmune disease, pregnancy or lactation. The entry originates in a study of T cells in Graves' hyperthyroidism and ophthalmopathy. Findings of the study overall: Most clonotypes expanded in the thyroid (above 0.001) were also present in blood.

Sequences were obtained from blood. This sequence joins TRBV24-1 and TRBJ1-5, with D unresolved. The sequence was obtained from a man aged 25 to 45 with Graves' hyperthyroidism that later progressed to Graves' ophthalmopathy. The CDR3 DNA reads TGTGCCACCAGTGACCATAGGCCGGGGATAAATCAGCCCCAGCATTTT. Amino acid sequence: CATSDHRPGINQPQHF.